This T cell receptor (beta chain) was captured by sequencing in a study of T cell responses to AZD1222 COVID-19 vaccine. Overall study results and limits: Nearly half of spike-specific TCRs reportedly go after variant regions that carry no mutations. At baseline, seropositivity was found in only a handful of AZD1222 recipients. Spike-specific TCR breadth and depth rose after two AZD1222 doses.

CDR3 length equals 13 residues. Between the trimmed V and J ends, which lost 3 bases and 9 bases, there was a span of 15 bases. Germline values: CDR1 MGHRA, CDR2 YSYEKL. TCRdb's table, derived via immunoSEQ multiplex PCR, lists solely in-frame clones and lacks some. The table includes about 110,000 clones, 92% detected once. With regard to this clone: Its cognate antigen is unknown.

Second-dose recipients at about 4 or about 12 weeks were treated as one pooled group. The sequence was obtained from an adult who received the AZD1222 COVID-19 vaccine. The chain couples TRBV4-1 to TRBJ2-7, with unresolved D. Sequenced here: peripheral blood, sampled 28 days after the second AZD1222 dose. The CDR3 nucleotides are TGCGCCAGCAGCCAGCCCGGATATATCGGGCAGTACTTC. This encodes CASSQPGYIGQYF.